This T cell receptor beta chain emerged from a study of T cells after yellow fever vaccination. General study results and limits: Abundant clonotypes from the bulk population could get into FACS-sorted repertoires as contaminants.

CDR3 length equals 12 residues. V was cut by 8 bases and J by 4 bases, with 11 bases left in between. Germline loops: CDR1 MNHEY, CDR2 SVGAGI. The table lists this clonotype with a few counts. The antigen is unknown. TCRdb re-called the 5' RACE reads through MiXCR, storing one row per CDR3 protein. The data show around 340,000 distinct CDR3 sequences, roughly 8.7% seen once. The receptor's source is a man in his late teens or twenties who received the YFV17D yellow fever vaccine. The sample here was PBMCs, taken on the day of the first yellow fever vaccination. The rearrangement joins TRBV6-5 to TRBJ1-2; no reliable D call. CDR3 in amino acids: CASGRLGYGYTF. As DNA, the CDR3 is TGTGCCAGCGGACGGCTTGGCTATGGCTACACCTTC.